This is a list of T cell receptor beta chains from one sample in a study of OX40 agonist ivuxolimab in advanced cancers. Produced via immunoSEQ multiplex PCR; TCRdb's table is partial and in-frame only. Here the sample spans 60,000 to 75,000 clones, 65% to 85% being singletons. The sample was CD4+ or CD8+ T cells sorted from blood, taken in a trial of the OX40 agonist ivuxolimab. The receptor source for this set is an adult with an advanced solid tumor such as melanoma, head and neck, liver or kidney cancer. Each CDR3 is given with its conserved first and last residue. D genes are given only for firm matches. A clone size is listed for some rows: how often the clone was seen (once, few, many), or a class if it is expanded.

J,size,D,V,CDR3,DNA
TRBJ1-2,.,TRBD1,TRBV15,CATSRDTGDSYGYTF,TGTGCCACCAGCAGAGATACAGGGGACTCTTATGGCTACACCTTC
TRBJ2-7,.,TRBD1,TRBV5-1,CASSREGAAYEQYF,TGCGCCAGCAGTAGAGAGGGGGCGGCGTACGAGCAGTACTTC
TRBJ2-7,.,.,TRBV25-1,CASTRGASEQYF,TGTGCCAGCACCCGGGGGGCGTCCGAGCAGTACTTC
TRBJ1-2,.,.,TRBV2,CASSARNYGYTF,TGTGCCAGCAGCGCTAGGAACTATGGCTACACCTTC
TRBJ2-3,once,.,TRBV11-1,CASSLASKSPPDTQYF,TGTGCCAGCAGCTTAGCTTCTAAATCTCCCCCGGACACGCAGTATTTT
TRBJ1-1,.,.,TRBV30,CAWRPAGGAEAFF,TGTGCCTGGAGGCCGGCGGGGGGGGCTGAAGCTTTCTTT
TRBJ2-5,.,.,TRBV6-5,CASRMDRRQETQYF,TGTGCCAGCAGGATGGACAGACGACAAGAGACCCAGTACTTC
TRBJ1-5,once,.,TRBV30,CAWSGGAVNQPQHF,TGTGCCTGGAGTGGCGGCGCAGTTAATCAGCCCCAGCATTTT
TRBJ2-2,.,.,TRBV9,CASSVDVGRNGELFF,TGTGCCAGCAGCGTAGATGTAGGGCGGAACGGGGAGCTGTTTTTT
TRBJ1-3,.,.,TRBV5-6,CASSRDRLSGNTIYF,TGTGCCAGCAGCAGGGACCGTCTCTCTGGAAACACCATATATTTT
TRBJ2-7,.,TRBD1,TRBV19,CASSTMGQGSSYEQYF,TGTGCCAGTAGTACTATGGGACAGGGTAGCTCCTACGAGCAGTACTTC
TRBJ1-4,.,.,TRBV7-6,CASSPAGRTEKLFF,TGTGCCAGCAGCCCAGCCGGGCGCACCGAAAAACTGTTTTTT
TRBJ1-2,.,TRBD1,TRBV29-1,CSAGTVESYTF,TGCAGCGCCGGGACAGTCGAAAGCTACACCTTC
TRBJ2-4,.,.,TRBV4-1,CASSQGAQGGLAKNIQYF,TGCGCCAGCAGCCAAGGGGCACAGGGTGGGTTAGCCAAAAACATTCAGTACTTC
TRBJ2-1,.,TRBD2,TRBV7-6,CASSLNPSGNEQFF,TGTGCCAGCAGCTTAAATCCTAGCGGGAATGAGCAGTTCTTC
TRBJ1-1,.,.,TRBV5-6,CASSGRGLGGKNTEAFF,TGTGCCAGCAGCGGAAGGGGGTTGGGGGGAAAGAACACTGAAGCTTTCTTT
TRBJ1-1,.,TRBD1,TRBV14,CASSLLTGAVTEAFF,TGTGCCAGCAGCCTATTGACAGGGGCGGTTACTGAAGCTTTCTTT
TRBJ2-4,.,TRBD1,TRBV2,CASSLMGQRIAKNIQYF,TGTGCCAGCAGCCTGATGGGACAGAGAATAGCCAAAAACATTCAGTACTTC
TRBJ1-1,few,.,TRBV19,CASSTQVEAFF,TGTGCCAGTAGTACCCAGGTTGAAGCTTTCTTT
TRBJ2-5,.,.,TRBV6-1,CASTEVQETQYF,TGTGCCAGCACTGAGGTCCAAGAGACCCAGTACTTC
TRBJ1-5,.,TRBD1,TRBV19,CASSRQGKRYQPQHF,TGTGCCAGTAGTCGACAGGGTAAGCGATATCAGCCCCAGCATTTT
TRBJ1-2,.,TRBD1,TRBV18,CASSLKQGTHYGYTF,TGTGCCAGCTCACTAAAACAGGGGACCCACTATGGCTACACCTTC
TRBJ1-1,.,.,TRBV5-6,CASSSSSWDREAEAFF,TGTGCCAGCAGCTCCTCTAGTTGGGATAGGGAAGCTGAAGCTTTCTTT
TRBJ1-1,.,TRBD1,TRBV14,CASSLRTGRGTEAFF,TGTGCCAGCAGCCTCCGGACAGGACGGGGCACTGAAGCTTTCTTT
TRBJ2-5,once,.,TRBV19,CASSTDSPETQYF,TGTGCCAGTTCAACGGACAGTCCAGAGACCCAGTACTTC
TRBJ1-5,medium-sized,.,TRBV30,CAWASGNSNQPQHF,TGTGCCTGGGCTAGCGGGAATAGCAATCAGCCCCAGCATTTT
TRBJ1-3,.,TRBD1,TRBV27,CASSPSGQGAGNTIYF,TGTGCCAGCAGTCCCAGCGGACAGGGAGCTGGAAACACCATATATTTT
TRBJ1-1,.,.,TRBV19,CASKVAANTEAFF,TGTGCCAGTAAAGTCGCTGCGAACACTGAAGCTTTCTTT
TRBJ1-2,.,TRBD1,TRBV5-1,CASSPGQGSGYGYTF,TGCGCCAGCAGCCCGGGACAGGGTAGTGGGTATGGCTACACCTTC
TRBJ1-6,.,TRBD1,TRBV27,CASSLSSGQGVSPLHF,TGTGCCAGCAGTTTATCGAGTGGACAGGGCGTTTCACCCCTCCACTTT
TRBJ1-1,.,.,TRBV9,CASERGAMNTEAFF,TGTGCCAGCGAGAGGGGGGCAATGAACACTGAAGCTTTCTTT
TRBJ2-7,.,TRBD1,TRBV6-4,CASSDSKLRDRPDGQYF,TGTGCCAGCAGTGACTCTAAGTTGCGGGACAGGCCGGATGGGCAGTACTTC
TRBJ1-5,.,.,TRBV4-2,CASSQDGRGSSLNQPQHF,TGTGCCAGCAGCCAAGATGGGAGGGGTTCGAGTCTCAATCAGCCCCAGCATTTT
TRBJ2-5,.,.,TRBV27,CASSRLSALETQYF,TGTGCCAGCAGTCGCCTAAGCGCTCTGGAGACCCAGTACTTC
TRBJ1-1,.,.,TRBV2,CASRRGTFDTEAFF,TGTGCCAGCAGACGCGGGACCTTCGACACTGAAGCTTTCTTT
TRBJ2-5,.,.,TRBV7-6,CASSLGRGRLGETQYF,TGTGCCAGCAGCTTAGGGCGGGGCCGACTTGGAGAGACCCAGTACTTC
TRBJ1-6,.,.,TRBV7-6,CASSLQGSGNSPLHF,TGTGCCAGCAGCCTACAGGGAAGCGGTAATTCACCCCTCCACTTT
TRBJ2-7,.,TRBD1,TRBV19,CASSIKGQENYEQYF,TGTGCCAGTAGTATAAAGGGACAGGAGAACTACGAGCAGTACTTC
TRBJ1-2,.,.,TRBV4-2,CASSHPSGSNSYGYTF,TGTGCCAGCAGCCATCCCTCTGGGTCGAACTCCTATGGCTACACCTTC
TRBJ1-3,once,.,TRBV6-5,CASRFRGGNTIYF,TGTGCCAGCAGATTCAGGGGTGGAAACACCATATATTTT
TRBJ1-5,.,TRBD1,TRBV6-1,CASSELTTGGQPQHF,TGTGCCAGCAGTGAATTAACGACAGGGGGGCAGCCCCAGCATTTT
TRBJ1-3,.,.,TRBV11-2,CASSLDARNTIYF,TGTGCCAGCAGCTTAGATGCCCGAAACACCATATATTTT
TRBJ1-4,.,TRBD1,TRBV7-9,CASSFRQGNEKLFF,TGTGCCAGCAGTTTTAGACAGGGTAATGAAAAACTGTTTTTT
TRBJ1-6,.,TRBD1,TRBV6-5,CASSSPQGGRDSPLHF,TGTGCCAGCAGTTCTCCTCAGGGGGGGCGAGATTCACCCCTCCACTTT
TRBJ2-4,.,.,TRBV4-3,CASSQDNRVMNIQYF,TGCGCCAGCAGCCAAGATAACAGGGTGATGAACATTCAGTACTTC
TRBJ1-2,.,.,TRBV27,CASGRGTTNYGYTF,TGTGCCAGCGGACGCGGGACAACTAACTATGGCTACACCTTC
TRBJ2-2,.,.,TRBV5-1,CASSFSSDPTGELFF,TGCGCCAGCAGCTTCTCTAGCGACCCCACCGGGGAGCTGTTTTTT
TRBJ1-2,.,TRBD1,TRBV19,CASSIATVGTGAYTF,TGTGCCAGTAGTATCGCAACCGTCGGGACAGGGGCCTACACCTTC
TRBJ1-2,.,.,TRBV2,CASSEAGGDYGYTF,TGTGCCAGCAGTGAAGCGGGGGGAGACTATGGCTACACCTTC
TRBJ1-2,.,.,TRBV15,CATSRDRQGSPYGYTF,TGTGCCACCAGCAGAGATCGCCAGGGGTCCCCCTATGGCTACACCTTC
TRBJ1-1,.,TRBD1,TRBV10-2,CASRETGAVRAFF,TGCGCCAGCAGAGAGACAGGGGCTGTAAGGGCTTTCTTT
TRBJ1-2,.,.,TRBV19,CASSSKGSSFYGYTF,TGTGCCAGTAGTTCTAAGGGGTCCAGTTTCTATGGCTACACCTTC
TRBJ2-5,.,TRBD2,TRBV2,CASSGGSGRGYQTQYF,TGTGCCAGCAGTGGAGGGTCTGGGCGGGGGTATCAGACCCAGTACTTC
TRBJ2-6,.,.,TRBV5-8,CASRISGANVLTF,TGTGCCAGCAGGATCTCTGGGGCCAACGTCCTGACTTTC
TRBJ1-2,.,.,TRBV15,CATSRDRTYYGYTF,TGTGCCACCAGCAGAGATCGCACATACTATGGCTACACCTTC
TRBJ2-1,.,.,TRBV29-1,CSVLWGGQNEQFF,TGCAGCGTTCTGTGGGGAGGACAGAATGAGCAGTTCTTC
TRBJ1-2,.,TRBD1,TRBV7-9,CASSSDGQGVTIRYTF,TGTGCCAGCAGCTCCGACGGACAGGGGGTAACTATCCGCTACACCTTC
TRBJ1-1,.,.,TRBV19,CASSSHSEGSEAFF,TGTGCCAGTAGTAGTCATTCCGAGGGGTCTGAAGCTTTCTTT
TRBJ2-7,.,.,TRBV7-2,CASSLDRSYEQYF,TGTGCCAGCAGCTTAGACAGGTCCTACGAGCAGTACTTC
TRBJ2-1,once,.,TRBV2,CASSGRHSLSYNEQFF,TGTGCCAGCAGTGGCCGACACTCCCTTTCCTACAATGAGCAGTTCTTC